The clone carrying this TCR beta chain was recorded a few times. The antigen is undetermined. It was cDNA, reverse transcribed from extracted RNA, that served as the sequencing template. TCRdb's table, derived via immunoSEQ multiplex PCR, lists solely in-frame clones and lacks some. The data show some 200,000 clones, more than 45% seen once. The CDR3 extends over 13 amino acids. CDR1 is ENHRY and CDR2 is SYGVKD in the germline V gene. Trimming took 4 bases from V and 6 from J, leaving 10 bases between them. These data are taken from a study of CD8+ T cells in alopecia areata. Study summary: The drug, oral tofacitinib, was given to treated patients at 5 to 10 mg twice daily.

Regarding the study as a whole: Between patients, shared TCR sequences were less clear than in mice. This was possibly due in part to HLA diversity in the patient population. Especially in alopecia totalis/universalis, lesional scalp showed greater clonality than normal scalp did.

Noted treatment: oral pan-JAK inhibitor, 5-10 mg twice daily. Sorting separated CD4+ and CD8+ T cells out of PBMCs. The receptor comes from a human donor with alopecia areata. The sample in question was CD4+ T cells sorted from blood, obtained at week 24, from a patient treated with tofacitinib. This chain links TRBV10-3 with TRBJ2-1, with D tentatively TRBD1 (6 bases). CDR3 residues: CAISADRSNEQFF. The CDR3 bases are TGTGCCATCAGTGCTGACAGGAGCAATGAGCAGTTCTTC.